This T cell receptor (beta chain) stems from a study of early T cells in non-severe SARS-CoV-2 infection. One entry per CDR3 protein results from TCRdb running MiXCR on the 5' RACE reads. The table includes about 68,000 distinct CDR3 sequences, over 9% detected once. Specimen: whole blood. The sequence derives from an adult who was a healthcare worker with PCR-confirmed SARS-CoV-2 infection or an uninfected control (not recorded which).

CDR3 coding DNA: TGTGCCAGCAGCCTCCGGACAGGCACCTCCTATAATTCACCCCTCCACTTT. Its translation: CASSLRTGTSYNSPLHF. This sequence joins TRBV7-9 and TRBJ1-6, with 7 positions matching TRBD1. V dropped 5 bases and J dropped 0; count of bases not matched to a gene: 7. Germline V lookup: CDR1 SEHNR, CDR2 FQNEAQ (reference sequence). The CDR3 contains 17 residues.